Below, one T cell receptor (beta chain) is given with its context. There is no known antigen for this receptor. Base qualities are not at hand, and no much larger clone is one base apart. The data stem from a study of cytomegalovirus exposure and HLA in healthy donors (dated by TCRdb to the late 2010s). The study in broad terms: According to a later analysis, one platform produced both the roughly 130 validation repertoires and the roughly 660 repertoires of the first cohort. The study aimed to test whether cataloging public T cell receptors could reveal signatures of past pathogen exposure. A separate validation cohort of roughly 130 different subjects was used in addition to the roughly 620-subject first cohort. High-throughput TCR immunosequencing, statistical association of individual TCRs with disease status, and machine learning were combined to predict cytomegalovirus infection status. The study at large found these results: While some public TCRs were present in many individuals, most TCR sequences turned up only very rarely across donors. Subsequent analysis determined that TCRs grouped into clusters in the first cohort also showed a tendency toward co-occurrence across the 90 to 150 validation repertoires, and 94% of cluster scores exceeded 0. The classifier was reported to diagnose cytomegalovirus status with high specificity and sensitivity in both the original and validation cohorts. The authors suggested that the approach could potentially be generalized to other disease states and immunological phenotypes. The validation cohort had no HLA typing available for a later analysis, so co-occurrence within that cohort was assessed over all 130 or so repertoires. A total of 150 or so TCR beta chains were listed by the study as associated with cytomegalovirus. In vitro tests confirmed that a few of the cytomegalovirus-associated TCR beta chains recognize cytomegalovirus antigens.

V loses 6 bases, J loses 8 bases, and the germline ends lie 19 bases apart. The CDR3 spans 14 residues, from the cysteine through the phenylalanine. The retained sequence is limited to the CDR3, 42 bases, with the frame set at the first base. From a lookup of the germline V gene, CDR1 and CDR2 are MDHEN and SYDVKM. The donors belonged to the validation cohort of about 110 subjects, which was separate from the 666-subject first cohort. Receptor libraries were prepared by the immunoSEQ multiplex PCR assay. In the source study's methods: A statistical classification framework was built for diagnosing cytomegalovirus status from the catalog of TCR beta chain sequences. TCRdb provides this immuneACCESS table in a form limited to in-frame rearrangements. Some clones are lacking; in checked studies, under half of them reflect an unresolved V gene, and why the rest are absent is not known. That table supplies the V and J calls and clone size; D and trimming were determined from the DNA. Here the sample has about 300,000 clones; more than 75% occur a single time. Approximately 0.9% of the sample is in the top ten clones.

The V gene is TRBV28 and the J gene is TRBJ1-1; there is no confident call for the D gene. The clonotype was recovered from a woman younger than 30 in good health and CMV-seronegative. Sequenced input: PBMCs. The CDR3 region has the sequence CASRPDGLLSEAFF. Read as DNA, the sequence is TGTGCCAGCAGGCCCGACGGACTACTTTCAGAAGCTTTCTTT.